The rows below give T cell receptor beta chains drawn from one sample of a study of OX40 agonist ivuxolimab in advanced cancers. Clones were read by immunoSEQ multiplex PCR, and TCRdb kept only the in-frame ones, dropping some. The profile covers some 62,000 clones, with 75% to 85% appearing a single time and approximately 10% taken by the ten largest. The source material was CD4+ or CD8+ T cells sorted from blood, sampled in a trial of the OX40 agonist ivuxolimab. Receptors originate from an adult with an advanced solid tumor such as melanoma, head and neck, liver or kidney cancer. Each CDR3 is given without its conserved first and last residue. Each record gives: V gene, CDR3 protein.

TRBV25-1	ASSTPNIGNEQF
TRBV30	AWSYRTGDTQY
TRBV7-8	ASSSSRDRGIETQY
TRBV15	ATSRALSDIQY
TRBV5-1	ASSVLAGALTDTQY
TRBV29-1	SVEDRLAKNIQY
TRBV18	ASPRRTANTGELF
TRBV9	ASSDGQGVYEQY
TRBV4-3	ASSQGVAVNTEAF
TRBV7-2	ASSLGTLTYEQY
TRBV5-6	ASSLVRGLAKNIQY
TRBV10-3	AISNSRVMNTEAF
TRBV18	ASSPPAPKATDTQY
TRBV7-9	ASSRVRTANTEAF
TRBV15	ATSRDRVDTQY
TRBV4-3	ASSQEAVYNSPLH
TRBV27	ASSLGQTSGNTIY
TRBV18	ASSPGQNTEAF
TRBV19	ASSIYHSGNTIY
TRBV11-2	ASSILAGELEQY
TRBV20-1	SALFADTQY
TRBV7-2	ASSSGFTPPRETQY
TRBV6-5	ASRDPSAGGNEQF
TRBV7-6	ASSNDRETDTQY
TRBV7-8	ASSSSLAGIREQF
TRBV12-2	ALRGAPYEAF
TRBV5-1	ASSPDKAKNIQY
TRBV7-9	ASSPATAPSYTEAF
TRBV5-8	ASSLTVEAF
TRBV6-6	ASSWAQGNEQF
TRBV10-3	AISEGRGAYEQY
TRBV19	ASKSRYTEAF
TRBV6-1	ASSLAEETQY
TRBV4-3	ASSQGRREQY
TRBV4-3	ASSQDRGLGGYT
TRBV6-1	ASGTGVNQPQH
TRBV7-3	ASSLRGLAGEEQY
TRBV5-1	ASSLTTGRTEAF
TRBV5-6	ASSLMGKALF
TRBV5-1	ASSRGYEQY
TRBV7-9	ASSPFSGGGYGYT
TRBV12-5	ASGLVLGPLDEQY
TRBV9	ASSVGAGQIGYEQY
TRBV27	ASSSSASGRPLGNEQF
TRBV6-4	ASSDSAGTTEAF
TRBV4-1	ASSLRPGMGQEEPEAF
TRBV18	ASSPDLGTASSGANVLT
TRBV2	ARLGTNEKLF
TRBV28	ASSSSGSSYEQY
TRBV6-5	ASSYSTTEAF
TRBV14	ASSQVFTSGSYEQY
TRBV18	ASSPEGIPYEQY
TRBV7-8	ASSPWTSGNEQF